Listed here is a single T cell receptor (beta chain). This sample was taken from a study of blood T cell repertoires in COVID-19. Study-level information: The origin of the acute and convalescent COVID-19 samples was the United States, Italy and Spain. T cells, B-cell-depleted T cells, or PBMCs supplied cDNA or gDNA.

In the original processing: Quantification of nucleated cells was approximated via reference gene primer amplification. Sequenced by immunoSEQ multiplex PCR; TCRdb stores in-frame clones only, minus some. Clone size and the V and J calls come from that table; the DNA yielded D and trimming. The sample includes fewer than 200,000 clones, around four fifths of them seen just once. The Seattle patients, enrolled during active infection, were followed longitudinally. Sequencing was carried out using peripheral blood. The receptor comes from a woman aged 80 or over with COVID-19, enrolled during active disease.

CDR3 in amino acids: CASSLPTSGRIDTQYF. DNA of the CDR3: TGTGCCAGCAGCTTACCGACTAGCGGGAGGATAGATACGCAGTATTTT. This chain connects TRBV5-4 to TRBJ2-3, with 13 bases identical to TRBD2. V gave up 2 bases and J gave up 5 bases; unmatched junction bases: 5. Germline V lookup: CDR1 SGHNT, CDR2 YYREEE (reference sequence). This CDR3 region has 16 residues. Filled out from reference TRBV5-4 and TRBJ2-3, the complete variable domain reads ETGVTQSPTHLIKTRGQQVTLRCSSQSGHNTVSWYQQALGQGPQFIFQYYREEENGRGNFPPRFSGLQFPNYSSELNVNALELDDSALYLCASSLPTSGRIDTQYFGPGTRLTVL.